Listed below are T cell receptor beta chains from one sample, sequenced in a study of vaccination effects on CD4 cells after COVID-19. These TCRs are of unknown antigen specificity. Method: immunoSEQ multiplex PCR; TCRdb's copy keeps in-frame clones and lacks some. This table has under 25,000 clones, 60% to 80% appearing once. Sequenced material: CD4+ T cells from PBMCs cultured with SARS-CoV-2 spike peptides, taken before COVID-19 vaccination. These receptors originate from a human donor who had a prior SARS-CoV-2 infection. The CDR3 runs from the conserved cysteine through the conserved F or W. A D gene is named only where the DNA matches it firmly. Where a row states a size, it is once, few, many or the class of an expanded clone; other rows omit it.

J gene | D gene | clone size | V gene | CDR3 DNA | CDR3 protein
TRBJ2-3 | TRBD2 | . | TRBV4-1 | TGCGCCAGCAGCCAATGGACTAGCGGGGGCCCCCCGGATACGCAGTATTTT | CASSQWTSGGPPDTQYF
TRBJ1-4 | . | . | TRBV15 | TGTGCCACCAGCTACCGGGCGCTTAATGAAAAACTGTTTTTT | CATSYRALNEKLFF
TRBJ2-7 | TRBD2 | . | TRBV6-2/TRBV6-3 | TGTGCCAGCAGTCCGCGGACTAGCGGGACTTACGAGCAGTACTTC | CASSPRTSGTYEQYF
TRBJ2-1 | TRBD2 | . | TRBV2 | TGTGCCAGCAGTGAACAGGGACTAGCGGGGTACAATGAGCAGTTCTTC | CASSEQGLAGYNEQFF
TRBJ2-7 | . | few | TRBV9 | TGTGCCAGCAGCGAGGGGGGACAAGCCTACGAGCAGTACTTC | CASSEGGQAYEQYF
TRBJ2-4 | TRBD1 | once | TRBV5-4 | TGTGCCAGCAGCTCGGACAGGGACAGCATTCAGTACTTC | CASSSDRDSIQYF
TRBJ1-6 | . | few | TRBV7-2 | TGTGCCAGCAGCTTAGCGTCTCGATCACCCCTCCACTTT | CASSLASRSPLHF
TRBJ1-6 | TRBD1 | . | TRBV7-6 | TGTGCCAGCAGCCAGACAGGGGGCCCAAATTCACCCCTCCACTTT | CASSQTGGPNSPLHF
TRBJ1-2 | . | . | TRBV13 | TGTGCCAGCAGCTTTAGTGGGAGGCTAGGCTATGGCTACACCTTC | CASSFSGRLGYGYTF
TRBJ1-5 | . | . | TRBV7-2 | TGTGCCAGCAGCTTAGCGGTTGGAGGGCCCAATCAGCCCCAGCATTTT | CASSLAVGGPNQPQHF
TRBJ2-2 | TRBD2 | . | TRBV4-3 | TGCGCCAGCAGCCAAGAACTAGCGAGAGGCAACACCGGGGAGCTGTTTTTT | CASSQELARGNTGELFF
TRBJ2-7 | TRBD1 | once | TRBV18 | TGTGCCAGCTCACCACGACAGGGGGGGTACGAGCAGTACTTC | CASSPRQGGYEQYF
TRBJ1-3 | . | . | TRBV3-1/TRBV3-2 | TGTGCCAGCAGCCAAGGAACCCGGAGCTCTGGAAACACCATATATTTT | CASSQGTRSSGNTIYF
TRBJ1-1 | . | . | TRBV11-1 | TGTGCCTCCGAGCGGCCCGTGGGACAAGCTTTCTTT | CASERPVGQAFF